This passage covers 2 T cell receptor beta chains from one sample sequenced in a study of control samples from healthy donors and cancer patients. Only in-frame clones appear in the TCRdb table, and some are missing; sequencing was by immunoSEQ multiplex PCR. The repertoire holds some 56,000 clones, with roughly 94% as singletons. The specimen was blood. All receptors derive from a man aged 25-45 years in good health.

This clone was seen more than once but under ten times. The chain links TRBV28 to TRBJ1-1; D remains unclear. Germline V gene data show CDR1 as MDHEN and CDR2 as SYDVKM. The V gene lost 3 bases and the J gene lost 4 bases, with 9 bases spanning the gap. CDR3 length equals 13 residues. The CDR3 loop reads CASSFPDFTEAFF. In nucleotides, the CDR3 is TGTGCCAGCAGTTTCCCGGACTTCACTGAAGCTTTCTTT.

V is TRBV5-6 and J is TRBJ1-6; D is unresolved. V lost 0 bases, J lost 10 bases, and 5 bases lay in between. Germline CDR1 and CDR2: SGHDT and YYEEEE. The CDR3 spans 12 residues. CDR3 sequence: CASSLALSPLHF. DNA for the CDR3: TGTGCCAGCAGCTTGGCCCTGTCACCCCTCCACTTT.